The 2 T cell receptor beta chains listed next were all sequenced from one sample in a study of CD8 T cells in Susac syndrome. cDNA came from about 0.5 to 1 ug RNA primed by random hexamers. Using its own MiXCR run on the immunoSEQ multiplex PCR reads, TCRdb lists one record per CDR3 protein. This table has approximately 190,000 distinct CDR3 sequences, about 91% appearing once. Sequenced input: CD4+ T cells from PBMCs. All receptors come from a human donor with Susac syndrome.

This sequence joins TRBV6-1 and TRBJ1-1; D is unclear. Trimming removed 8 bases at V and 2 bases at J, with 12 bases between. The length of the CDR3 is 13 residues. The germline CDR1 and CDR2 sequences are MNHNS and SASEGT. The CDR3 sequence: CASVGWLNTEAFF. CDR3 nucleotide sequence: TGTGCCAGCGTGGGGTGGCTCAACACTGAAGCTTTCTTT.

This rearrangement joins TRBV6-5 to TRBJ1-2; TRBD1 aligns across 8 bases. CDR1 is MNHEY, CDR2 SVGAGI, per germline. CDR3 length: 14 residues. The junction had 9 bases not matched to a gene; V was cut back by 4 bases and J by 8 bases. DNA for the CDR3: TGTGCCAGCAGTTCCCCTGGACAGGGCGGAGGCTACACCTTC. This encodes CASSSPGQGGGYTF.